This TCR beta chain emerged from a study of blood T cell repertoires in COVID-19. Study details: COVID-19 samples collected from the United States, Italy and Spain covered acute and convalescent phases. T cells, B-cell-depleted T cells, or PBMCs supplied cDNA or gDNA.

Trimming at V came to 5 bases and at J to 9 bases, leaving 7 bases not matched to a gene. The CDR3 extends over 14 amino acids. CDR1 is LNHDA, CDR2 SQIVND, per germline (reference sequence). How the authors handled the data: Reference gene primer amplification in the assay estimated nucleated cell counts. Sequencing used immunoSEQ multiplex PCR; TCRdb keeps in-frame clones, though not all of them. For V, J and clone size, that table is used; D and trimming come from the DNA. The sample shows a few hundred thousand clones, roughly 89% of them seen only once. This receptor was taken from a woman in her thirties or forties who had recovered from COVID-19. The rearrangement links TRBV19 to TRBJ1-6; 7 positions match TRBD1. Material: peripheral blood. CDR3 sequence (DNA): TGTGCCAGTAGTGATCCGAGACAGGGTTCACCCCTCCACTTT. As protein: CASSDPRQGSPLHF.